Following are 8 T cell receptor beta chains from one sample sequenced in a study of post-analysis software for immune sequencing data. General observations from the study: Comparison of patients with controls showed a handful of TRBV segments more frequent in patients, TRBV5-6, TRBV5-1 and TRBV20-1 among them.

Unique molecular identifiers were carried by the TCR beta cDNA libraries. TCRdb independently ran MiXCR on the PCR reads; one entry per CDR3 protein. The repertoire consists of some 700,000 distinct CDR3 sequences, with approximately 59% occurring once and the leading ten covering 10% to 12%. For these TCRs, the target antigens are not known. The sequenced sample was blood. These receptors were obtained from a girl aged 2 to 10 with multiple sclerosis.

The V and J genes are TRBV29-1 and TRBJ1-4; no definite D call. CDR1 is SQVTM, CDR2 ANQGSEA, per germline. CDR3 size: 14 residues. V lost 3 bases to trimming and J lost 0 bases, with 8 bases between them. CDR3 coding DNA: TGCAGCGTTGATGTCGGTGCAACTAATGAAAAACTGTTTTTT. Translation gives CSVDVGATNEKLFF.

The sample holds a few counts of this clonotype. The rearrangement joins TRBV2 to TRBJ2-5; D is undetermined. The CDR3 is 12 residues long. Germline V lookup: CDR1 SNHLY, CDR2 FYNNEI. The V end was cut by 0 bases, the J end by 7 bases, with 6 bases between. The chain's CDR3 is CASSEAGPTQYF. In DNA, the CDR3 is TGTGCCAGCAGTGAAGCAGGTCCGACCCAGTACTTC.

This clonotype turned up a few times. The chain is built from TRBV12-3 or TRBV12-4 and TRBJ2-1; D uncertain. The germline V and J ends were trimmed by 5 bases and 3 bases, with 11 bases remaining between them. The CDR3 is 14 amino acids. The CDR3 DNA sequence: TGTGCCAGCAGTGTTAGGTGGGTCTACAATGAGCAGTTCTTC. It codes for CASSVRWVYNEQFF.

This clonotype was seen a few times. The chain links TRBV7-9 to TRBJ2-4; D may be TRBD2 (5 bases). CDR1 is SEHNR, CDR2 FQNEAQ, per germline (reference sequence). The germline V and J ends were trimmed by 3 bases and 6 bases, with 21 bases remaining between them. The CDR3 runs 17 residues. CDR3 amino acids: CASSLGPPALAANIQYF. The CDR3 coding sequence is TGTGCCAGCAGCTTGGGCCCCCCTGCCCTAGCTGCAAACATTCAGTACTTC.

The genes are TRBV5-1 and TRBJ2-7; D possibly corresponds to TRBD2 (5 bases). V was pared by 2 bases and J by 7 bases, with 19 bases between. CDR3 length: 15 amino acids. Germline CDR1 SGHRS, CDR2 YFSETQ. The CDR3 DNA reads TGCGCCAGCAGCTTAGGTACTAGAGGATCCGAAGAGCAGTACTTC. Translation gives CASSLGTRGSEEQYF.

This sequence joins TRBV5-1 and TRBJ2-7; 7 bases match TRBD2. The germline gives CDR1 SGHRS, CDR2 YFSETQ. This CDR3 contains 13 residues. The J segment lost 3 bases and the V segment lost 0 bases, leaving 0 bases of the junction unmatched. CDR3 DNA: TGCGCCAGCAGCTTGGAGCGGGACTACGAGCAGTACTTC. It encodes CASSLERDYEQYF.

The sample holds a few counts of this clonotype. V gene TRBV10-3 combines with J gene TRBJ1-2; 12 bases map to TRBD1. This CDR3 region has 16 residues. The germline gives CDR1 ENHRY, CDR2 SYGVKD. V lost 5 bases, J lost 3 bases, and 7 bases stayed unmatched. The CDR3 here is CAISSGQGASDYGYTF. CDR3 in DNA: TGTGCCATCAGTTCGGGACAGGGGGCCTCGGACTATGGCTACACCTTC.

As for this clonotype: The junction and the germline gene differ at one end; a read error may be behind it. This CDR3 reads CSARAGGPNNEQFF. CDR3 DNA: TGCAGTGCCAGAGCGGGAGGGCCCAACAATGAGCAGTTCTTC. This chain connects TRBV20-1 to TRBJ2-1, with 10 bases fitting TRBD2. CDR1 is DFQATT and CDR2 is SNEGSKA in the germline V gene (reference sequence). CDR3 size: 14 residues.